These T cell receptor beta chains were read from a single sample in a study of blood T cell repertoires in COVID-19. Assay used: immunoSEQ multiplex PCR; TCRdb lists only in-frame clones, some missing. This sample has roughly 200,000 clones, with around nine tenths found just once. The sample taken for sequencing was peripheral blood. These receptors were taken from a woman under 30 who had recovered from COVID-19. CDR3s include the opening cysteine and the closing phenylalanine or tryptophan.

>TRBV7-2|TRBJ2-7
CASSSRTSGSYYEQYF
>TRBV2|TRBJ1-3
CASSRSGNTIYF
>TRBV29-1|TRBJ1-2
CSVVEQTNYGYTF
>TRBV9|TRBJ2-5
CASSVVAGGPETQYF
>TRBV9|TRBJ1-3
CASSALGASGNTIYF
>TRBV5-1|TRBJ2-2
CASSLDTNTGELFF
>TRBV19|TRBJ2-1
CASSIGTSGSYNEQFF
>TRBV25-1|TRBJ1-6
CASSERFEGRAPLHF
>TRBV6-1|TRBJ1-2
CASSEMADYGYTF
>TRBV3-1/TRBV3-2|TRBJ2-3
CASSQGQIADTQYF
>TRBV23-1|TRBJ1-1
CASSQSKQGEAFF
>TRBV7-5|TRBJ1-2
CARSRGLPEDYGYTF
>TRBV5-1|TRBJ1-1
CASSLGRLNTEAFF
>TRBV7-9|TRBJ1-4
CASSTPGQGDEKLFF
>TRBV6-1|TRBJ1-2
CASSESGTGRGYTF
>TRBV10-1|TRBJ1-5
CASSEWDEGSNQPQHF